This TCR beta chain stems from a study of human T cells and chemical hapten exposure. Sample time point: patch test 2, 6 weeks after DPC sensitization. Treatment indicated: therapeutic diphenylcyclopropenone sensitization with weekly scalp DPC. Original methodology: Per sample, the median was around 100,000 TCRs, with values from about 22,000 to 700,000. MiXCR was run by TCRdb on the RACE reads, yielding one entry per CDR3 protein. TCRdb's processing, not the authors' own work, is the source of the V and J calls. The table includes approximately 350,000 distinct CDR3 sequences, about 6% detected once. This clonotype showed up just a few times. The sequencing here drew on whole blood, taken in connection with sensitization to the hapten diphenylcyclopropenone (DPC). The TCR was taken from a woman in her late teens or twenties with alopecia areata. Some clones in this sample may be carry-over from other donors' samples.

The CDR3 reads CASSHTGTGRYEQYF. Here the CDR3 DNA reads TGCGCCAGCAGCCATACCGGGACAGGGCGCTACGAGCAGTACTTC. V and J are TRBV5-1 and TRBJ2-7; TRBD1 aligns across 9 bases. V gave up 4 bases and J gave up 3 bases; unmatched junction bases: 8. The CDR3 sequence is 15 residues long. Germline CDR1 is SGHRS and CDR2 is YFSETQ.